The 16 T cell receptor beta chains listed next were all sequenced from one sample in a study of blood T cell repertoires in COVID-19. Method: immunoSEQ multiplex PCR; TCRdb's copy keeps in-frame clones and lacks some. This table holds about 150,000 clones, 80% to 90% found once. Material: peripheral blood. The receptor source for this set is a woman in her fifties or sixties with active COVID-19.

The chain recombines TRBV20-1 with TRBJ2-1, with D maybe TRBD2 (7 bases). The germline V gene encodes CDR1 DFQATT and CDR2 SNEGSKA (reference sequence). The CDR3 length is 15 residues. Trimming removed 3 bases at V and 9 bases at J, with 21 bases between. The CDR3 reads CSASRGGGSGAEQFF. The CDR3 DNA is TGCAGTGCTAGTAGAGGGGGAGGGAGCGGGGCTGAGCAGTTCTTC.

The gene calls are TRBV7-3 and TRBJ2-1; 8 bases fit TRBD2. This CDR3 comprises 15 residues. V shed 2 bases and J 7 bases; nucleotides not matched to a gene: 7. Germline CDR1 SGHTA, CDR2 FQGTGA. The CDR3 bases are TGTGCCAGCAGCTTAGGACTAGCTCGGACGAATGAGCAGTTCTTC. Translating gives CASSLGLARTNEQFF.

The chain employs TRBV6-2 or TRBV6-3 and TRBJ1-4; tentative D call: TRBD1 (5 bases). The germline gives CDR1 MNHEY, CDR2 SVGEGT. This CDR3 region has 15 residues. Trimming cost V 5 bases and J 3 bases, with 13 bases left between them. The CDR3 nucleotides read TGTGCCAGCAGTCGACGGGGGGGTCCTAATGAAAAACTGTTTTTT. Residues: CASSRRGGPNEKLFF.

The genes are TRBV28 and TRBJ1-5, with unresolved D. The CDR3 length is 17 residues. From germline, CDR1 is MDHEN and CDR2 SYDVKM. V was trimmed by 3 bases and J by 0 bases, leaving 15 bases between them. Written as DNA, the CDR3 is TGTGCCAGCAGTTTCGAGCAGCGCCTTTATAGCAATCAGCCCCAGCATTTT. Translated, it gives CASSFEQRLYSNQPQHF.

The CDR3, as DNA: TGTGCCAGCAGCTCGCCGGGACTAGATTATACGCAGTATTTT. Protein sequence: CASSSPGLDYTQYF. The genes are TRBV7-3 and TRBJ2-3; TRBD2 agrees at 8 bases. Germline V lookup: CDR1 SGHTA, CDR2 FQGTGA. This CDR3 contains 14 residues. Trimming cost V 4 bases and J 7 bases; bases outside gene matches: 7.

This clone showed up just a few times. The chain recombines TRBV6-2 or TRBV6-3 with TRBJ2-7; a possible D gene is TRBD1 (6 bases). V lost 0 bases to trimming and J lost 6 bases, with 15 bases between them. CDR1 and CDR2 (germline): MNHEY, SVGEGT. The CDR3 runs 15 residues. DNA of the CDR3: TGTGCCAGCAGTTACTCTCCCAGGGGAGAGGGCGAGCAGTACTTC. Translation: CASSYSPRGEGEQYF.

This clone was counted a single time. This chain joins TRBV6-6 and TRBJ1-6; D might be TRBD1 (6 bases). This CDR3 has 15 residues. V was clipped by 0 bases and J by 6 bases, with 9 bases between them. Germline values: CDR1 MNHNY, CDR2 SVGAGI (reference sequence). The CDR3 DNA sequence: TGTGCCAGCAGTTACTCTGGGGGCCCTAATTCACCCCTCCACTTT. Its translation: CASSYSGGPNSPLHF.

The chain uses TRBV7-9 and TRBJ2-3; D is unresolved. The germline V gene has CDR1 SEHNR and CDR2 FQNEAQ (reference sequence). The CDR3 length is 14 residues. V lost 1 base, J lost 4 bases, and 9 bases lay in between. The CDR3 sequence is CASSLGPRPDTQYF. The DNA for the CDR3 is TGTGCCAGCAGCTTAGGGCCTAGGCCAGATACGCAGTATTTT. Using reference TRBV7-9 and TRBJ2-3 for the parts outside the CDR3, the full variable domain is DTGVSQNPRHKITKRGQNVTFRCDPISEHNRLYWYRQTLGQGPEFLTYFQNEAQLEKSRLLSDRFSAERPKGSFSTLEIQRTEQGDSAMYLCASSLGPRPDTQYFGPGTRLTVL.

CDR3 in amino acids: CASSIRLAGRGAQYF. Here the CDR3 DNA reads TGTGCCAGCAGCATACGACTAGCGGGCCGAGGGGCCCAGTACTTC. The V call is TRBV7-2, the J call TRBJ2-5, with TRBD2 identical over 10 bases. Germline assignment: CDR1 SGHTA and CDR2 FQGNSA. CDR3 size: 15 residues. The junction had 12 bases not matched to a gene; V was cut back by 5 bases and J by 9 bases.

The chain recombines TRBV7-2 with TRBJ2-7, with 7 bases identical to TRBD2. Germline V gives CDR1 SGHTA, CDR2 FQGNSA. This CDR3 contains 14 residues. The V and J ends lost 4 bases and 1 base, in that order; junction bases with no gene match: 4. CDR3 in amino acids: CASSSTSVSYEQYF. The CDR3, as DNA: TGTGCCAGCAGCTCCACTAGCGTATCCTACGAGCAGTACTTC. Looking up the rest from reference TRBV7-2 and TRBJ2-7 gives the full variable domain: GAGVSQSPSNKVTEKGKDVELRCDPISGHTALYWYRQSLGQGLEFLIYFQGNSAPDKSGLPSDRFSAERTGGSVSTLTIQRTQQEDSAVYLCASSSTSVSYEQYFGPGTRLTVT.

V usage is TRBV27 and J usage is TRBJ2-2, with D perhaps matching TRBD2 (5 bases). The V gene lost 3 bases and the J gene lost 0 bases, with 8 bases spanning the gap. The V gene's germline CDR1 is MNHEY and CDR2 SMNVEV (reference sequence). The CDR3 consists of 15 residues. The CDR3 spells CASSFWTSNTGELFF. The CDR3 DNA follows: TGTGCCAGCAGTTTCTGGACTTCGAACACCGGGGAGCTGTTTTTT.

The chain carries TRBV7-2 and TRBJ2-7, with TRBD2 matching over 8 bases. V lost 1 base, J lost 9 bases, and 5 bases stayed unmatched. The germline gives CDR1 SGHTA, CDR2 FQGNSA. The CDR3 is 13 residues long. CDR3 nucleotide sequence: TGTGCCAGCAGCTTAGACGGGAGGGCCTGGCAGTACTTC. Protein sequence: CASSLDGRAWQYF.

This chain links TRBV6-2 or TRBV6-3 with TRBJ2-1, with 8 bases fitting TRBD1. Losses at the gene ends were 5 bases for V and 10 bases for J; bases not matched to a gene: 13. The CDR3 has 15 amino acids. CDR1 is MNHEY and CDR2 is SVGEGT in the germline V gene. CDR3 nucleotide sequence: TGTGCCAGCAGTCCCGGGGGACAGGCTCGCCGGGAGCAGTTCTTC. Protein: CASSPGGQARREQFF.

The chain carries TRBV19 and TRBJ2-3; D uncertain. V shed 2 bases and J shed 4 bases, with 7 bases lying between them. Germline loops: CDR1 LNHDA, CDR2 SQIVND (reference sequence). The CDR3 consists of 13 residues. The CDR3 spells CASSIYQADTQYF. CDR3 in DNA: TGTGCCAGTAGTATATATCAGGCAGATACGCAGTATTTT. Together with reference TRBV19 and TRBJ2-3, the CDR3 gives the full variable domain: DGGITQSPKYLFRKEGQNVTLSCEQNLNHDAMYWYRQDPGQGLRLIYYSQIVNDFQKGDIAEGYSVSREKKESFPLTVTSAQKNPTAFYLCASSIYQADTQYFGPGTRLTVL.

This chain uses TRBV12-3 or TRBV12-4 with TRBJ2-7; D perhaps matches TRBD1 (5 bases). The CDR3 is 13 amino acids. Trimming removed 6 bases at V and 0 bases at J, with 9 bases between. This CDR3 is CASSGHISYEQYF. Written as DNA, the CDR3 is TGTGCCAGCAGCGGACATATCTCCTACGAGCAGTACTTC.

The rearrangement joins TRBV5-1 to TRBJ2-7; D call uncertain. Germline V gene lookup returns CDR1 SGHRS and CDR2 YFSETQ. Trimming took 2 bases from V and 0 from J, leaving 12 bases between them. CDR3 length equals 15 residues. The chain's CDR3 is CASSFDTQPSYEQYF. CDR3 sequence (DNA): TGCGCCAGCAGCTTCGACACGCAACCCTCCTACGAGCAGTACTTC.